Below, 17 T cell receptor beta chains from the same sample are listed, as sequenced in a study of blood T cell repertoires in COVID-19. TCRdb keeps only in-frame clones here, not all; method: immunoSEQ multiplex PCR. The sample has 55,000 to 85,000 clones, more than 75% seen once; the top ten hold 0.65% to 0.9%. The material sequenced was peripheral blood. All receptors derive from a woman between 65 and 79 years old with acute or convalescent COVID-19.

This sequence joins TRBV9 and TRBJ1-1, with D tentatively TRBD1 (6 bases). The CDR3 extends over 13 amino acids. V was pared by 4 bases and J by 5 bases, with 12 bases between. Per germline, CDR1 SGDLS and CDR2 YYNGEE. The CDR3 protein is CASSQGRGTEAFF. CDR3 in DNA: TGTGCCAGCAGCCAGGGGAGGGGGACTGAAGCTTTCTTT.

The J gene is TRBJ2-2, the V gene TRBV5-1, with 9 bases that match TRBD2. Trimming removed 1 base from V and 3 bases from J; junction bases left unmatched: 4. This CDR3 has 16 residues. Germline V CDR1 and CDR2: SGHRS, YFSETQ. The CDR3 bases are TGCGCCAGCAGCTTGACGCGGGGGGGCGACACCGGGGAGCTGTTTTTT. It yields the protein CASSLTRGGDTGELFF.

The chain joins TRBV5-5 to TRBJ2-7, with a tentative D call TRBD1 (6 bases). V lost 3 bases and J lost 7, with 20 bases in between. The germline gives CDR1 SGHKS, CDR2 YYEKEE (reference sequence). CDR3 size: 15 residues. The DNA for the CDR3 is TGTGCCAGCAGCTCCGACACAGGGATGATTGTGGAGCAGTACTTC. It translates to CASSSDTGMIVEQYF.

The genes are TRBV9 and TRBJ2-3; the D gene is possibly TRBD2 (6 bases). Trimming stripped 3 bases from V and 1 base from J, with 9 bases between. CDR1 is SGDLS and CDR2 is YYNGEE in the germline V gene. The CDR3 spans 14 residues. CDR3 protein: CASSDSSGTDTQYF. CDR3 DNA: TGTGCCAGCAGCGATTCTAGCGGCACAGATACGCAGTATTTT.

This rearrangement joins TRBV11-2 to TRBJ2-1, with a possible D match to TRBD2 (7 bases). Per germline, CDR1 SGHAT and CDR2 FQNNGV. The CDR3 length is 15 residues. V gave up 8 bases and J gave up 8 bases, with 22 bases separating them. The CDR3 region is CASSLRGGARDEQFF. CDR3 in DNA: TGTGCCAGCTCCCTTAGAGGGGGGGCCAGGGATGAGCAGTTCTTC.

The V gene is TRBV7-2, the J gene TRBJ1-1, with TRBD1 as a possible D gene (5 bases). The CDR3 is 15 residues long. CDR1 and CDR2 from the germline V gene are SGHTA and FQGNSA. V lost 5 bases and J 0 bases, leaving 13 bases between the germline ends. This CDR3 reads CASSPRGNMNTEAFF. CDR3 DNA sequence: TGTGCCAGCAGCCCTCGGGGGAACATGAACACTGAAGCTTTCTTT.

CDR3: CARGLAGSLSGEQYF. CDR3 coding DNA: TGTGCCAGGGGACTAGCGGGATCCCTTTCCGGGGAGCAGTACTTC. V gene TRBV2 combines with J gene TRBJ2-7; 13 bases are a match to TRBD2. The V and J ends lost 9 bases and 7 bases, in that order; junction bases with no gene match: 12. The germline gives CDR1 SNHLY, CDR2 FYNNEI. There are 15 residues in the CDR3. Using reference TRBV2 and TRBJ2-7 for the parts outside the CDR3, the full variable domain is EPEVTQTPSHQVTQMGQEVILRCVPISNHLYFYWYRQILGQKVEFLVSFYNNEISEKSEIFDDQFSVERPDGSNFTLKIRSTKLEDSAMYFCARGLAGSLSGEQYFGPGTRLTVT.

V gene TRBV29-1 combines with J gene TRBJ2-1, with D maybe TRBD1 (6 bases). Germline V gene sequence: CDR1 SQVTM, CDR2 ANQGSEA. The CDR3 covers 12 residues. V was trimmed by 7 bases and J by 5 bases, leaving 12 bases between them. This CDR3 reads CSGRDTNNEQFF. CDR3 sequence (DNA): TGCAGCGGCCGGGACACTAACAATGAGCAGTTCTTC.

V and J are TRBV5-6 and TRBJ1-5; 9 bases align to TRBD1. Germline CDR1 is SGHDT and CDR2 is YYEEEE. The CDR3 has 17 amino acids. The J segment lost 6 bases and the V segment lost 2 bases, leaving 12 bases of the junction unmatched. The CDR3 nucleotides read TGTGCCAGCAGCTTAGGGACAGGGTTGCCGGGGAGTCAGCCCCAGCATTTT. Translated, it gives CASSLGTGLPGSQPQHF.

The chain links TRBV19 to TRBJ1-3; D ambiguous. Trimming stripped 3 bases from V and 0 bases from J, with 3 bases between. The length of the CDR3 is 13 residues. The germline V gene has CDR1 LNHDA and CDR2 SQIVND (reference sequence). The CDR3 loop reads CASSISSGNTIYF. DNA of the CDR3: TGTGCCAGTAGTATCTCCTCTGGAAACACCATATATTTT.

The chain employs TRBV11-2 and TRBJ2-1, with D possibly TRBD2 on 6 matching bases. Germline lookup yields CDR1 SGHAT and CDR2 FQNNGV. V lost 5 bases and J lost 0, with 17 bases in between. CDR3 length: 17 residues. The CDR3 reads CASSRGISEGSYNEQFF. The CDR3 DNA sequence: TGTGCCAGCAGCCGGGGGATTTCCGAGGGCTCCTACAATGAGCAGTTCTTC.

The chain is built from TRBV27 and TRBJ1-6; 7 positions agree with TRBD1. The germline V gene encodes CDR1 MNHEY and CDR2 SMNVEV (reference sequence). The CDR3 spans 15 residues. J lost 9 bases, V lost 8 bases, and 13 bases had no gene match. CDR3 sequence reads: CASSQETGSSSPLHF. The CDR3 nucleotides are TGTGCCAGCTCCCAAGAGACAGGGAGTAGTTCACCCCTCCACTTT.

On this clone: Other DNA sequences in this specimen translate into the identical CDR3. CDR3 residues: CAWSGQRNTEAFF. The CDR3 region has the DNA TGTGCCTGGAGCGGACAGAGGAACACTGAAGCTTTCTTT. The chain has TRBV30 and TRBJ1-1, with TRBD1 as a possible D gene (6 bases). V was trimmed by 3 bases and J by 1 base, leaving 9 bases between them. Germline V lookup: CDR1 GTSNPN, CDR2 SVGIG (reference sequence). The CDR3 contains 13 residues.

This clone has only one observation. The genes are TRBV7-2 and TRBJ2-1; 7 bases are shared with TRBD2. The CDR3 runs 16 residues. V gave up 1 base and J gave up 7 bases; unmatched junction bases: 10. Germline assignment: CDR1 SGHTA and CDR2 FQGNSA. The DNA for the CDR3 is TGTGCCAGCAGCTTAGGTGGGCGGGGGACTTGGAATGAGCAGTTCTTC. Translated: CASSLGGRGTWNEQFF.

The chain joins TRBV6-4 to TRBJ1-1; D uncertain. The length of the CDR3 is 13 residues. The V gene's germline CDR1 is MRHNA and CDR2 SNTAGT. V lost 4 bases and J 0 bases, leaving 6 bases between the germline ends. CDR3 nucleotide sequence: TGTGCCAGCAGTGTCGGGATGAACACTGAAGCTTTCTTT. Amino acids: CASSVGMNTEAFF.

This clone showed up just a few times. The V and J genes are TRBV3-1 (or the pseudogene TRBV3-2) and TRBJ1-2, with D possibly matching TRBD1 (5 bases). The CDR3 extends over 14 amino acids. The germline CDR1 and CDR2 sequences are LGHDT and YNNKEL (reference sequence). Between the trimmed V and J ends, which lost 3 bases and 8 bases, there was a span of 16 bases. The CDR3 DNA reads TGTGCCAGCAGCCATGTCGCCGGGGGAGGAGGCTACACCTTC. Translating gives CASSHVAGGGGYTF.

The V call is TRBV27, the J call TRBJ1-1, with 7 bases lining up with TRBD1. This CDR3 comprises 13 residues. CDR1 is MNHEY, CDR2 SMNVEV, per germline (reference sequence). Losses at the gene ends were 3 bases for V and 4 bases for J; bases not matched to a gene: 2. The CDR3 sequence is CASSFGTATEAFF. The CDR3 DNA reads TGTGCCAGCAGTTTTGGGACAGCCACTGAAGCTTTCTTT.